Below are 28 T cell receptor beta chains sequenced from a single sample in a study of cytomegalovirus exposure and HLA in healthy donors. This PCR relied on a set of 60 Vbeta primers and 13 Jbeta primers. Using immunoSEQ multiplex PCR, the repertoire was profiled, and TCRdb retains in-frame clones only, with some absent. The table has 80,000 to 90,000 clones, 65% to 80% seen once; the top ten hold approximately 3%. Sequencing was done on a sample of PBMCs. The receptors originated from a young man in good health and CMV-seronegative.

The gene calls are TRBV5-1 and TRBJ2-1; the D is unclear. The CDR3 is made up of 13 amino acids. Between the trimmed V and J ends, which lost 6 bases and 6 bases, there was a span of 13 bases. Looked up from germline, CDR1 is SGHRS and CDR2 is YFSETQ. DNA for the CDR3: TGCGCCAGCACCCATTTCGAGTCCAATGAGCAGTTCTTC. Protein: CASTHFESNEQFF. Supplemented by reference TRBV5-1 and TRBJ2-1, the full variable domain reads KAGVTQTPRYLIKTRGQQVTLSCSPISGHRSVSWYQQTPGQGLQFLFEYFSETQRNKGNFPGRFSGRQFSNSRSEMNVSTLELGDSALYLCASTHFESNEQFFGPGTRLTVL.

This clone was found a few times. The rearrangement uses TRBV20-1 and TRBJ1-2; D gene uncertain. The CDR3 has 11 residues. The V gene's germline CDR1 is DFQATT and CDR2 SNEGSKA (reference sequence). V lost 6 bases, J lost 3 bases, and 8 bases lay in between. This CDR3 reads CSATDDYGYTF. The CDR3 coding sequence is TGCAGTGCCACAGACGACTATGGCTACACCTTC.

This clone was seen more than once but under ten times. The chain has TRBV6-6 and TRBJ2-3, with D maybe TRBD2 (7 bases). V dropped 7 bases and J dropped 0 bases, with 17 bases sitting between them. The CDR3 is 16 amino acids. The germline gives CDR1 MNHNY, CDR2 SVGAGI (reference sequence). CDR3 coding DNA: TGTGCCAGCACCAGAGGGGGGGGCGTAAGCACAGATACGCAGTATTTT. It yields the protein CASTRGGGVSTDTQYF.

This clone has more than one count but fewer than ten. The genes are TRBV5-6 and TRBJ2-7, with 7 bases aligning to TRBD1. Germline V gene data show CDR1 as SGHDT and CDR2 as YYEEEE. This CDR3 contains 14 residues. J was trimmed by 2 bases and V by 4 bases; bases with no gene match: 6. In DNA form, the CDR3 reads TGTGCCAGCAGCCCGACAGGGTTTACCTACGAGCAGTACTTC. Protein sequence: CASSPTGFTYEQYF.

The genes are TRBV7-2 and TRBJ2-7; D is perhaps TRBD1 (5 bases). Trimming pared 3 bases from V and 3 bases from J, leaving 15 bases between. The CDR3 loop spans 15 amino acids. In germline, CDR1 is SGHTA, CDR2 FQGNSA. CDR3 residues: CASSFGAMGFYEQYF. The DNA of the CDR3 is TGTGCCAGCAGCTTTGGGGCTATGGGATTCTACGAGCAGTACTTC. Variable domain in full (rest from reference TRBV7-2 and TRBJ2-7): GAGVSQSPSNKVTEKGKDVELRCDPISGHTALYWYRQSLGQGLEFLIYFQGNSAPDKSGLPSDRFSAERTGGSVSTLTIQRTQQEDSAVYLCASSFGAMGFYEQYFGPGTRLTVT.

The rearrangement links TRBV19 to TRBJ2-1; a weak D match, TRBD2 (5 bases). V dropped 1 base and J dropped 10 bases, with 5 bases sitting between them. The CDR3 loop spans 11 amino acids. From germline, CDR1 is LNHDA and CDR2 SQIVND (reference sequence). DNA of the CDR3: TGTGCCAGTAGTATAGCGGGGGAGCAGTTCTTC. This codes for CASSIAGEQFF.

V and J are TRBV7-2 and TRBJ2-7, with TRBD1 as a possible D gene (6 bases). V was trimmed by 0 bases and J by 5 bases, leaving 20 bases between them. The CDR3 consists of 17 residues. The V gene's germline CDR1 is SGHTA and CDR2 FQGNSA. The CDR3 bases are TGTGCCAGCAGCTTAGCGCTAAGGGCAGGGGTCGACCACGAGCAGTACTTC. Its translation is CASSLALRAGVDHEQYF.

The V gene is TRBV5-1, the J gene TRBJ2-5; 7 nucleotides match TRBD1. The CDR3 spans 17 residues. V gave up 0 bases and J gave up 5 bases; unmatched junction bases: 13. Germline V lookup: CDR1 SGHRS, CDR2 YFSETQ. The CDR3 region is CASSLVARGIVGETQYF. As DNA, the CDR3 is TGCGCCAGCAGCTTGGTGGCCAGGGGGATAGTAGGGGAGACCCAGTACTTC.

The count of this clone is one. V gene TRBV11-3 combines with J gene TRBJ2-3; 10 positions match TRBD2. Germline CDR1 reads SGHNT; CDR2 reads YENEEA. This CDR3 is built from 17 residues. Trimming cost V 3 bases and J 3 bases; bases outside gene matches: 9. The CDR3 is CASSLYTSGAKTDTQYF. The CDR3 DNA is TGTGCCAGCAGCTTGTACACTAGCGGGGCGAAAACAGATACGCAGTATTTT. Full variable domain (outside the CDR3, taken from reference TRBV11-3 and TRBJ2-3): EAGVVQSPRYKIIEKKQPVAFWCNPISGHNTLYWYLQNLGQGPELLIRYENEEAVDDSQLPKDRFSAERLKGVDSTLKIQPAELGDSAVYLCASSLYTSGAKTDTQYFGPGTRLTVL.

This clone was seen a handful of times. The J gene is TRBJ2-7, the V gene TRBV18, with D unresolved. Germline CDR1 reads KGHSH; CDR2 reads LQKENI. The CDR3 sequence is 11 residues long. V was trimmed by 4 bases and J by 7 bases, leaving 8 bases between them. Here the CDR3 reads CASSQQDEQYF. The CDR3 DNA is TGTGCCAGCTCACAGCAGGATGAGCAGTACTTC.

Details on this clone: Within the sample, other DNA sequences also encode this same CDR3. The chain combines TRBV27 with TRBJ1-6; 9 bases align to TRBD1. Germline trimming cut 6 bases from V and 6 bases from J; bases unmatched to any gene: 6. This CDR3 is 15 amino acids long. The germline V gene encodes CDR1 MNHEY and CDR2 SMNVEV (reference sequence). The CDR3 nucleotides read TGTGCCAGCAGCCGGACAGGGGTAGGTAATTCACCCCTCCACTTT. Its translation is CASSRTGVGNSPLHF.

The chain combines TRBV19 with TRBJ2-7; 7 nucleotides match TRBD1. CDR1 is LNHDA, CDR2 SQIVND, per germline (reference sequence). The CDR3 covers 15 residues. V gave up 3 bases and J gave up 0 bases; unmatched junction bases: 5. The CDR3 DNA sequence: TGTGCCAGTAGTATTCGTGGGACAGCCTCCTACGAGCAGTACTTC. This codes for CASSIRGTASYEQYF.

The rearrangement uses TRBV5-8 and TRBJ1-3; unclear D gene. Germline loops: CDR1 SGHTS, CDR2 YDEGEE. The germline V and J ends were trimmed by 0 bases and 0 bases, with 10 bases remaining between them. This CDR3 is 16 amino acids long. The CDR3 nucleotides read TGTGCCAGCAGCTTGGGCGGGCCGAGCTCTGGAAACACCATATATTTT. Its protein product is CASSLGGPSSGNTIYF.

This clone was detected only once. This chain links TRBV7-9 with TRBJ1-1; D ambiguous. Germline V lookup: CDR1 SEHNR, CDR2 FQNEAQ (reference sequence). V lost 1 base, J lost 1 base, and 10 bases lay in between. This CDR3 has 15 amino acids. CDR3: CASSLVTGWNTEAFF. CDR3 bases: TGTGCCAGCAGCTTAGTGACGGGATGGAACACTGAAGCTTTCTTT.

The rearrangement joins TRBV4-3 to TRBJ1-1, with TRBD1 identical over 7 bases. CDR1 and CDR2 (germline): LGHNA, YSLEER. The junction had 5 bases not matched to a gene; V was cut back by 4 bases and J by 6 bases. The CDR3 totals 13 residues. CDR3: CASSLNRGSEAFF. CDR3 in DNA: TGCGCCAGCAGCCTTAACAGGGGCTCTGAAGCTTTCTTT.

This clone has more than one count but fewer than ten. This sequence joins TRBV6-1 and TRBJ2-7; TRBD1 might be the D (6 bases). CDR1 and CDR2 from the germline V gene are MNHNS and SASEGT. V lost 3 bases and J lost 3, with 12 bases in between. The CDR3 is made up of 14 amino acids. For the CDR3, the DNA is TGTGCCAGCAGTGAGGCAGGGGATTTCTACGAGCAGTACTTC. This translates into CASSEAGDFYEQYF.

This clone came up once. The chain links TRBV6-1 to TRBJ2-1, with 7 positions matching TRBD1. The CDR3 contains 15 residues. V shed 6 bases and J 5 bases; nucleotides not matched to a gene: 10. The germline gives CDR1 MNHNS, CDR2 SASEGT. For the CDR3, the DNA is TGTGCCAGCAGATCCCCGGGACAGCGAGACAATGAGCAGTTCTTC. Translated, it gives CASRSPGQRDNEQFF.

The chain couples TRBV5-8 to TRBJ1-5; a weak D match, TRBD1 (5 bases). Trimming removed 9 bases from V and 3 bases from J, with 19 bases in between. The germline gives CDR1 SGHTS, CDR2 YDEGEE. CDR3 length equals 15 residues. DNA for the CDR3: TGTGCCACCCAAACGATTCACAGGTTCAATCAGCCCCAGCATTTT. Protein: CATQTIHRFNQPQHF.

The rearrangement joins TRBV7-2 to TRBJ2-1, with 9 bases lining up with TRBD2. V lost 4 bases, J lost 4 bases, and 5 bases stayed unmatched. Germline assignment: CDR1 SGHTA and CDR2 FQGNSA. CDR3 size: 15 residues. The CDR3 loop reads CASSWSGGPYNEQFF. The CDR3, as DNA: TGTGCCAGCAGCTGGAGCGGGGGGCCATACAATGAGCAGTTCTTC.

A remark on this clone: The sample contains more than one DNA sequence encoding this CDR3. The J gene is TRBJ1-1, the V gene TRBV7-9; 7 bases are a match to TRBD1. Looked up from germline, CDR1 is SEHNR and CDR2 is FQNEAQ (reference sequence). The J segment lost 3 bases and the V segment lost 1 base, leaving 2 bases of the junction unmatched. CDR3 size: 14 residues. The CDR3 DNA reads TGTGCCAGCAGCTTAGGGCAGGGGGACACTGAAGCTTTCTTT. Its protein is CASSLGQGDTEAFF.

This chain links TRBV9 with TRBJ2-7, with 9 bases aligning to TRBD1. V dropped 4 bases and J dropped 4; count of bases not matched to a gene: 9. The CDR3 is made up of 15 amino acids. Looked up from germline, CDR1 is SGDLS and CDR2 is YYNGEE. CDR3 amino acids: CASSPEGQGGYEQYF. The DNA for the CDR3 is TGTGCCAGCAGCCCAGAGGGACAGGGAGGGTACGAGCAGTACTTC.

The V call is TRBV19, the J call TRBJ1-5; D possibly corresponds to TRBD1 (6 bases). V lost 4 bases and J 3 bases, leaving 13 bases between the germline ends. Germline CDR1 and CDR2: LNHDA and SQIVND (reference sequence). The CDR3 runs 15 residues. In nucleotides, the CDR3 is TGTGCCAGTAGTAGGGAGGGACACTACAATCAGCCCCAGCATTTT. Translated: CASSREGHYNQPQHF.

The chain joins TRBV9 to TRBJ1-2; 7 bases agree with TRBD1. The CDR3 has 16 amino acids. V lost 0 bases and J lost 1; bases outside the gene matches: 6. From germline, CDR1 is SGDLS and CDR2 YYNGEE. CDR3 sequence: CASSVVGQGVNYGYTF. CDR3 bases: TGTGCCAGCAGCGTAGTAGGGCAGGGGGTTAACTATGGCTACACCTTC.

The CDR3 region is CASSVEEGAYEQYF. The CDR3 DNA reads TGTGCCAGCAGTGTTGAAGAGGGGGCCTACGAGCAGTACTTC. The chain uses TRBV2 and TRBJ2-7; TRBD1 is a possible D gene (6 bases). This CDR3 is built from 14 residues. The V end was cut by 4 bases, the J end by 2 bases, with 12 bases between. Germline V lookup: CDR1 SNHLY, CDR2 FYNNEI.

The chain uses TRBV5-1 and TRBJ2-5, with 14 bases fitting TRBD2. In germline, CDR1 is SGHRS, CDR2 YFSETQ. The CDR3 is made up of 20 amino acids. V lost 2 bases, J lost 1 base, and 13 bases stayed unmatched. This CDR3 reads CASSFGSGLAGGLVQETQYF. The DNA of the CDR3 is TGCGCCAGCAGCTTTGGAAGTGGACTAGCGGGGGGACTCGTCCAAGAGACCCAGTACTTC.

The chain has TRBV30 and TRBJ1-2; D call uncertain. The ends were cut back, 3 bases at V and 2 bases at J, with 7 bases in the middle. This CDR3 has 12 residues. Germline V lookup: CDR1 GTSNPN, CDR2 SVGIG (reference sequence). The CDR3 bases are TGTGCCTGGAGCGGGAGCAACTATGGCTACACCTTC. Its translation: CAWSGSNYGYTF.

The chain has TRBV30 and TRBJ2-7, with TRBD1 matching over 9 bases. The J segment lost 6 bases and the V segment lost 5 bases, leaving 2 bases of the junction unmatched. Germline V gene data show CDR1 as GTSNPN and CDR2 as SVGIG (reference sequence). CDR3 size: 11 residues. Written as DNA, the CDR3 is TGTGCCTGGCGACAGGGGGGCGAGCAGTACTTC. Translation gives CAWRQGGEQYF.

The genes are TRBV18 and TRBJ2-5; D gene ambiguous. V was trimmed by 3 bases and J by 4 bases, leaving 6 bases between them. This CDR3 has 12 amino acids. Germline-derived CDR1 and CDR2 are KGHSH and LQKENI. CDR3 nucleotides: TGTGCCAGCTCACCTAGCCCAGAGACCCAGTACTTC. Translation gives CASSPSPETQYF.